This T cell receptor beta chain was retrieved from a study of T cells after yellow fever vaccination. Study information: The fractions with low cell numbers were processed using SMART-Seq v4 Ultra Low Input.

One entry per CDR3 protein, called by TCRdb with MiXCR from the 5' RACE reads. The sample lists around 350,000 distinct CDR3 sequences, roughly 12% occurring once. Looked up from germline, CDR1 is MGHRA and CDR2 is YSYEKL. The CDR3 is 16 residues long. After removal of 2 bases from V and 1 base from J, the junction contained 3 bases not matched to a gene. V is TRBV4-1 and J is TRBJ2-2; TRBD2 aligns across 8 bases. The specimen comprised PBMCs, sampled on the day of the first yellow fever vaccination. The receptor's source is a man between 18 and 29 years old who received the YFV17D yellow fever vaccine. The CDR3 bases are TGCGCCAGCAGCCAAACAGCGGGGGTGAACACCGGGGAGCTGTTTTTT. As protein: CASSQTAGVNTGELFF.